One sample yielded the 5 T cell receptor beta chains listed below, sequenced in a study of T cell responses to AZD1222 COVID-19 vaccine. The data were produced by immunoSEQ multiplex PCR, yet TCRdb's version contains in-frame clones alone and is incomplete. The table lists 150,000 to 200,000 clones, approximately 92% of them singletons. Material: peripheral blood, obtained on day 0 of AZD1222 vaccination. These receptors were collected from an adult in good health.

The chain combines TRBV27 with TRBJ1-1; D unresolved. The CDR3 has 12 amino acids. V shed 2 bases and J shed 14 bases, with 15 bases lying between them. Germline loops: CDR1 MNHEY, CDR2 SMNVEV (reference sequence). The CDR3 reads CASSLNFLQFFF. The CDR3 DNA follows: TGTGCCAGCAGTTTAAATTTCTTACAGTTCTTCTTT.

V gene TRBV12-5 combines with J gene TRBJ2-1; 11 bases are shared with TRBD1. J gave up 3 bases and V 6 bases, and 4 bases lay outside the gene matches. CDR3 length: 15 residues. Germline CDR1 and CDR2: LGHNT and FRNRAP. In DNA, the CDR3 is TGTGCTAGTGGCTATGGGACAGGGGGCTACAATGAGCAGTTCTTC. This translates into CASGYGTGGYNEQFF.

The chain uses TRBV11-2 and TRBJ2-7; 9 bases are a match to TRBD1. With V trimmed by 5 bases and J by 3 bases, 5 bases remained unmatched. This CDR3 region has 14 residues. Germline V gene sequence: CDR1 SGHAT, CDR2 FQNNGV. CDR3 sequence reads: CASSTDRGGYEQYF. CDR3 nucleotides: TGTGCCAGCAGCACGGACAGGGGAGGCTACGAGCAGTACTTC.

This chain joins TRBV6-6 and TRBJ1-2, with 7 bases lining up with TRBD1. Germline V lookup: CDR1 MNHNY, CDR2 SVGAGI (reference sequence). V lost 1 base to trimming and J lost 6 bases; unmatched junction nucleotides: 8. The CDR3 covers 15 residues. The CDR3, as DNA: TGTGCCAGCAGTTACTTCGGCGACAGGGTAGATGGCTACACCTTC. It is translated as CASSYFGDRVDGYTF.

This clone came up once. The J gene is TRBJ1-1, the V gene TRBV4-3; D is uncertain. CDR1 is LGHNA and CDR2 is YSLEER in the germline V gene. V lost 4 bases and J 0 bases, leaving 12 bases between the germline ends. The length of the CDR3 is 15 residues. CDR3 DNA sequence: TGCGCCAGCAGCCGGTTAGGACGGTTGAACACTGAAGCTTTCTTT. This sequence encodes CASSRLGRLNTEAFF.